The next 2 T cell receptor beta chains were all read from a single sample in a study of cytomegalovirus exposure and HLA in healthy donors. In the PCR, 60 Vbeta and 13 Jbeta primers were used. Assay: immunoSEQ multiplex PCR; the TCRdb copy retains only in-frame clones and omits some. The sample includes more than 95,000 clones, 10% to 13% of them seen just once. The sequenced sample consisted of PBMCs. These receptor sequences come from a woman aged 18-29 years in good health and CMV-seropositive.

The CDR3 loop is CASSKRDRVMNTEAFF. CDR3 nucleotides: TGCGCCAGCAGCAAGCGGGACCGTGTCATGAACACTGAAGCTTTCTTT. The rearrangement uses TRBV5-1 and TRBJ1-1, with D perhaps TRBD1 (5 bases). CDR3 length: 16 residues. Germline lookup yields CDR1 SGHRS and CDR2 YFSETQ. V gave up 4 bases and J gave up 0 bases, with 16 bases separating them.

V is TRBV19 and J is TRBJ2-5; 7 positions agree with TRBD1. V trimming: 4 bases; J trimming: 1 base; junction bases outside the gene matches: 6. The CDR3 contains 15 residues. The germline gives CDR1 LNHDA, CDR2 SQIVND (reference sequence). Here the CDR3 reads CASSKTGVSQETQYF. CDR3 DNA: TGTGCCAGTAGTAAAACAGGGGTGAGCCAAGAGACCCAGTACTTC.